A single T cell receptor (beta chain) is shown here with its context. This sample is drawn from a study of T cells expressing NK-cell markers. The CDR3 runs to 14 residues. CDR1 is SGHKS and CDR2 is YYEKEE in the germline V gene (reference sequence). TCRdb re-called the 5' RACE reads; one entry per CDR3 protein, DNA not given. Its table lists 200,000 to 300,000 distinct CDR3 sequences. The V call is TRBV5-5, the J call TRBJ2-1; the TRBD2 assignment by TCRdb is unverifiable without DNA. Source material: blood T cells: a sorted CD56 or NKG2C T cell subset, CD4+ or CD8+ T cells, or bulk PBMC T cells (not recorded which). The sequence came from a man in his late teens or twenties in good health. CDR3 residues: CASSREARANEQFF.